This entry concerns a single T cell receptor (beta chain). In the source study's methods: Cell counts per sample came from amplifying reference gene primers. The table came from immunoSEQ multiplex PCR; TCRdb's copy has only in-frame clones and leaves some out. That table supplies the V and J calls and clone size; D and trimming were determined from the DNA. The sample yields 120,000 to 150,000 clones, about 90% seen once. The CDR3 totals 15 residues. Germline CDR1 SGHTA, CDR2 FQGNSA. The ends were cut back, 10 bases at V and 2 bases at J, with 19 bases in the middle. These data belong to a study of blood T cell repertoires in COVID-19. Study-wide context: T cells, B-cell-depleted T cells, or PBMCs provided the cDNA or gDNA that served as material.

The sequencing sample was made of peripheral blood. This sequence joins TRBV7-2 and TRBJ2-3; D is perhaps TRBD1 (5 bases). The clonotype comes from a man in his sixties with active or convalescent COVID-19. The CDR3 DNA follows: TGTGCCAAACGGCAGGGCGATTCCACCACAGATACGCAGTATTTT. This gives the protein CAKRQGDSTTDTQYF.